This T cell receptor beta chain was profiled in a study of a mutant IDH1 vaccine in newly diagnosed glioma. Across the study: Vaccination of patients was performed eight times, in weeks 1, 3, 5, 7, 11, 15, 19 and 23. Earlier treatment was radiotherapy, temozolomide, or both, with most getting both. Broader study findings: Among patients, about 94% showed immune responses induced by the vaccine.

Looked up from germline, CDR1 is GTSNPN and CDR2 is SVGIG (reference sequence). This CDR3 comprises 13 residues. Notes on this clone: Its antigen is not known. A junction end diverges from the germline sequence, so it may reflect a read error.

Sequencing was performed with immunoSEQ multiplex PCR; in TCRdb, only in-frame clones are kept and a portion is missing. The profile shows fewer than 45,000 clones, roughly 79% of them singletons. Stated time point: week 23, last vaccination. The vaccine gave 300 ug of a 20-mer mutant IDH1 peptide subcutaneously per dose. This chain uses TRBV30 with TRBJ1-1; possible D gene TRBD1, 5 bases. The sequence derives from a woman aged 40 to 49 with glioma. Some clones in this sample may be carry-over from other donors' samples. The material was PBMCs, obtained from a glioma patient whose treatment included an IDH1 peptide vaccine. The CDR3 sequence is CARSPDRKAEAFF. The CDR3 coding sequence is TGTGCCCGGAGCCCCGACAGAAAGGCTGAAGCTTTCTTT.